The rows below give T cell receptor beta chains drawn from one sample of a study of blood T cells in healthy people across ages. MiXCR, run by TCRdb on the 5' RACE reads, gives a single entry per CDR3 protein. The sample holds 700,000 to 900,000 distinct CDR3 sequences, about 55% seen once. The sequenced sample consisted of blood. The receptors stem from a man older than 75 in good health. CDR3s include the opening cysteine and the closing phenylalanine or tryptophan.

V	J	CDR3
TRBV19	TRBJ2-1	CATWTSYNEQFF
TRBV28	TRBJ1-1	CASSPPGAGTEAFF
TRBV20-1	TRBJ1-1	CSARDGQGRSLEAFF
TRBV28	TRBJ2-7	CASRGSGSTEQYF
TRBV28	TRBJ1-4	CASSSGAFIATNEKLFF
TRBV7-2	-	CASSQLRATGQGVYEQYF
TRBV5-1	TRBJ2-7	CASSLPEATNIRYF
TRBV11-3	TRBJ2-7	CASGTSGTPEQYF
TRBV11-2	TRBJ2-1	CASSLELGTGYNEQFF
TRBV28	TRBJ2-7	CASSSPGYEQYF
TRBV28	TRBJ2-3	CATKGQPEAYF
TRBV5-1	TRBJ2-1	CASSYAGTGEDNEQFF
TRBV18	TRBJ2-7	CASSLDRVDEQYF
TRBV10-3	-	CAIGGRVYNEQYF
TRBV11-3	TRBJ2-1	CASSVSGTAINEQFF
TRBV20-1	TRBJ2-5	CSARASGSLGETQYF
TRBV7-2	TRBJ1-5	CASSLDAGDQPQHF
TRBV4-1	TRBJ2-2	CASSHPGTSGRSVGELFF
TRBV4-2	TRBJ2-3	CASSQESLAGGPYTDTQYF
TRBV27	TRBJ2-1	CASSFRASGGQYNEQFF
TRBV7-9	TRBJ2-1	CASSAVRGLARDEQFF
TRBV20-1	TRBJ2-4	CSARNPLDRAKEQYF
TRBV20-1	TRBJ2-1	CSANREPRLNNEQFF
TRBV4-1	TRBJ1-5	CASRRQGGGNQPQHF
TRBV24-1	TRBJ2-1	CATSDSSVGYNEQFF
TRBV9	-	CASSVRPSGGTYEQYF
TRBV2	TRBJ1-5	CASSGQGGNQPQHF
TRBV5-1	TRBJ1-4	CASSLTGQTNEKLFF
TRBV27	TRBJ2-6	CASSMGGLGANVLTF
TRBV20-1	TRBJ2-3	CSARIRVGDTQYF
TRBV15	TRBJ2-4	CATSSAGTSGSGAKNIQYF
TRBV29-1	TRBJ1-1	CSVNRGPSGTEAFF
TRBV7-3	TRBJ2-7	CASSLRKTAPYEQYF
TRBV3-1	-	CASSGGDSLTYEQYF
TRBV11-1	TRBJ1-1	CASSLYRAEAFF
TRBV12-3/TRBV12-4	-	CASSLGTQGRTYEQYF
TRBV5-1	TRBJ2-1	CASSGGPASGRDYNEQFF
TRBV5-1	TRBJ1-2	CASSLWPQGQADGYTF
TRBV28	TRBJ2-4	CASSYGTAKNIQYF
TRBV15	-	CATSPARALEQYF
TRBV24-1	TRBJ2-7	CATGGTSSYEQYF
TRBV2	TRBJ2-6	CASTLGGSGANVLTF
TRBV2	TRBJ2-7	CASSEFPGGFGNSYEQYF
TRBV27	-	CASSFYAGQGASEQYF
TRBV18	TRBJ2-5	CASSPDGVSQETQYF
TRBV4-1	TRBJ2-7	CASSQGLFYEQYF
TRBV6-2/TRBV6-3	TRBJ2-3	CASSYVSGRDRYAYF
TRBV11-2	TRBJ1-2	CVSRRTGGDYGYTF
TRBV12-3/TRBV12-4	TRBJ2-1	CASNKDRRRLAGGPNEQFF
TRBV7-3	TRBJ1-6	CASSPTPGSPLHF